These 7 T cell receptor beta chains came from one sample sequenced in a study of blood T cell repertoires in COVID-19. The data were produced by immunoSEQ multiplex PCR, yet TCRdb's version contains in-frame clones alone and is incomplete. The top ten hold over 0.2% of the sample, which has around 700,000 clones, just under 90% seen once. What was sequenced was peripheral blood. The source is a woman under 30 with acute or convalescent COVID-19.

The J gene is TRBJ1-5, the V gene TRBV6-1; D perhaps matches TRBD1 (5 bases). Trimming took 3 bases from V and 4 from J, leaving 13 bases between them. The CDR3 loop spans 15 amino acids. Per germline, CDR1 MNHNS and CDR2 SASEGT. CDR3 coding DNA: TGTGCCAGCAGTGACGGCCAGGGTAGGAATCAGCCCCAGCATTTT. Its translation is CASSDGQGRNQPQHF.

J is TRBJ2-7 and V is TRBV5-1, with a possible D match to TRBD2 (6 bases). CDR1 is SGHRS and CDR2 is YFSETQ in the germline V gene. The CDR3 is 17 amino acids. Trimming stripped 4 bases from V and 5 bases from J, with 25 bases between. In nucleotides, the CDR3 is TGCGCCAGCAGCCAGCCCCTCGGGACTCCACTCGGGGACGAGCAGTACTTC. This codes for CASSQPLGTPLGDEQYF. Full variable domain (missing parts from reference TRBV5-1 and TRBJ2-7): KAGVTQTPRYLIKTRGQQVTLSCSPISGHRSVSWYQQTPGQGLQFLFEYFSETQRNKGNFPGRFSGRQFSNSRSEMNVSTLELGDSALYLCASSQPLGTPLGDEQYFGPGTRLTVT.

This clone was observed a handful of times. CDR3 in amino acids: CSVGEGEAFF. The DNA for the CDR3 is TGCAGCGTTGGTGAGGGTGAAGCTTTCTTT. The chain employs TRBV29-1 and TRBJ1-1; no clear D. The germline CDR1 and CDR2 sequences are SQVTM and ANQGSEA. V was pared by 4 bases and J by 7 bases, with 7 bases between. The CDR3 has 10 residues.

The chain couples TRBV2 to TRBJ1-6, with 12 bases identical to TRBD1. Germline CDR1 and CDR2: SNHLY and FYNNEI. The CDR3 runs 15 residues. V trimming: 8 bases; J trimming: 15 bases; junction bases outside the gene matches: 14. The CDR3: CASHPGQGASDVLHF. CDR3 bases: TGTGCCAGCCACCCGGGACAGGGGGCTAGTGATGTCCTCCACTTT.

The V gene is TRBV19, the J gene TRBJ1-3, with TRBD1 identical over 7 bases. The V and J ends lost 5 bases and 4 bases, in that order; junction bases with no gene match: 11. The CDR3 is 16 amino acids. Per germline, CDR1 LNHDA and CDR2 SQIVND (reference sequence). The CDR3 loop is CASSDLQGRRGNTIYF. The CDR3 coding sequence is TGTGCCAGTAGTGATTTACAGGGGAGGCGCGGAAACACCATATATTTT.

The chain uses TRBV5-1 and TRBJ1-2; a weak D match, TRBD1 (6 bases). The CDR3 length is 14 residues. Trimming shortened V by 0 bases and J by 4 bases, and 10 bases separated the two germline ends. Germline V CDR1 and CDR2: SGHRS, YFSETQ. For the CDR3, the DNA is TGCGCCAGCAGCTTGGTGGTAGGGGGCTATGGCTACACCTTC. Protein sequence: CASSLVVGGYGYTF.

The chain couples TRBV19 to TRBJ1-1; no clear D. Germline V gives CDR1 LNHDA, CDR2 SQIVND (reference sequence). The CDR3 consists of 13 residues. Trimming took off 3 bases at V and 1 base at J, with 6 bases between the two ends. The CDR3: CASSIYRNTEAFF. The DNA for the CDR3 is TGTGCCAGTAGTATTTACAGGAACACTGAAGCTTTCTTT.